This paragraph reports one TCR beta chain. Its antigen remains undetermined. No base-level quality is on record; no much larger clone is a single base apart. The method was the immunoSEQ multiplex PCR assay. For the multiplex PCR, a mixture combining 60 forward primers for TCR Vbeta segments and 13 reverse primers for TCR Jbeta segments was used. The CDR3 region of rearranged TCR beta genes was amplified from genomic DNA with a multiplex PCR assay. The amplified TCR beta libraries were sequenced on the Illumina HiSeq System as 87-base-pair reads. Per the original workflow: Across the 500 to 850 repertoires, a later analysis counted approximately 83 million unique TCR beta chains, roughly 11 million of which were shared by at least two donors. A nearest-neighbor algorithm error-corrected the raw reads and collapsed the reads into unique sequences, merging closely related sequences to remove PCR and sequencing errors. V, D and J gene segments were assigned by aligning CDR3 sequences to IMGT reference sequences. For a sequence to be retained, at least a six-nucleotide match to both a V gene segment and a J gene segment was required. A rearrangement was called productive if the CDR3 had no stop codons and remained in frame with V and J, and every other rearrangement was called non-productive. Following IMGT convention, CDR3 was defined as the stretch from the second conserved V-encoded cysteine up to the conserved J-encoded phenylalanine. The earlier analysis of about 620 of the donors excluded sequences that lacked an unambiguous match to a single V gene segment. An earlier analysis of fewer than 750 of the donors classified V segments as functional when productive rearrangements were above 56.7% and as segregating when the standard deviation between donors was above 5%. To diagnose cytomegalovirus status from the catalog of TCR beta chain sequences, a statistical classification framework was built. In a later analysis, V and J genes were assigned by comparing TCR nucleotide sequences against IMGT/GENE-DB human TR gene sequences. A later analysis assigned CDR3 sequences and most-parsimonious VDJ recombination scenarios with the TCRdist pipeline. A later analysis defined each TCR beta chain by its CDR3 amino acid sequence plus V-gene family, and excluded reads lacking a unique V-gene family. As a way to deal with suspected cross-contamination and a sequencing artifact, a later analysis dropped nearly 600 nucleotide sequences that were highly shared and had low generation probability. A later analysis calculated a clonal expansion index for each public chain from normalized within-repertoire ranks of inferred template counts. A later analysis computed generation probabilities with a VDJ recombination model fitted to out-of-frame rearrangements, and checked the results against IGoR. Hypergeometric tests were used in a later analysis to score TCR-TCR, TCR-HLA and TCR-CMV co-occurrence, with a repertoire-size bias correction applied to the TCR pairs. In a later analysis, false discovery rates were estimated by permuting HLA or CMV assignments 20 times. In a later analysis, co-occurring TCRs were grouped using DBSCAN, and TCRdist sequence similarity was added for clustering within HLA-allele-positive subsets. Repertoires with fewer than 30,000 or more than 120,000 public chains, plus five repertoires with anomalous nucleotide sharing, were excluded from co-occurrence clustering. TCRdb mirrors the immuneACCESS table, restricted to in-frame sequences. Some clones are absent from its copies; in checked studies, under half trace to an unresolved V gene, and the reason for the others is unknown. The V and J calls and clone size come from that table; D and trimming were worked out from the DNA. This sample gives roughly 100,000 clones in total; approximately 85% of them show up just once. Under 5% of the sample comes from the top ten.

The cohort was made up of several hundred healthy bone marrow donors. Cohort members were all nominally healthy when sampled, although unrecorded immune exposures were likely present. The donor was CMV seronegative and belonged to the group of 352 seronegative cohort members. Every donor gave a peripheral blood sample, and the peripheral blood mononuclear cells from that sample were used for TCR beta sequencing. Genomic DNA extraction from the blood cell samples was performed with the Qiagen DNeasy Blood Extraction Kit. This record comes from a study of cytomegalovirus exposure and HLA in healthy donors (dated by TCRdb to about 2017). Context from the whole study: According to an earlier analysis of several hundred of the donors, 150 million to 200 million T cells yielded 117 million unique TCR beta sequences and 276 Gb of sequence data. An early release covering over 500 HLA-typed donors comprised around 300 gigabases of sequencing data and 85 million or so unique TCR sequences. Among the approximately 400 genotyped donors, 75% to 90% belonged to the genetic ancestry cluster associated with self-reported Caucasian donors. The study aimed to test whether cataloging public T cell receptors could reveal signatures of past pathogen exposure. The study profiled the T cell repertoires of 550 to 700 subjects by immunosequencing and related them to cytomegalovirus serostatus. Besides the first cohort of roughly 700 subjects, a separate validation cohort made up of 120 different subjects was used. To predict cytomegalovirus infection status, the study brought together high-throughput TCR immunosequencing, statistical association of individual TCRs with disease status, and machine learning. To study patterns of TCR occurrence, a later analysis re-analyzed previously published TCR beta repertoires from several hundred donors and added high-resolution HLA genotyping. Rather than drawing on any new phenotypic data, the later analysis identified candidate immune exposures from TCR beta sequences and the way those sequences occurred across donors. An earlier analysis of around 540 of the donors applied high-throughput TCR beta sequencing to assess whether each TCR beta V gene segment acted as functional or pseudogenic. Donor age, sex, ethnicity and CMV serostatus were compiled together with the repertoire data. A later genetic analysis took genome-wide SNP genotypes for about 55% of the 666 donors and used that subset as a discovery cohort. Every repertoire in the discovery cohort had been generated on one and the same sequencing platform. HLA typing included class I and class II loci at four-digit resolution. The number of typed donors differed by locus: 629-630 for A, B, C, DRB1 and DQB1; 522 for DQA1; approximately 610 for DPA1; and around 450 for DPB1. Roughly 5 DR-DQ haplotypes were treated as single units for association and clustering because of strong linkage in the cohort. Among 398 genotyped donors of the cohort, an average of roughly 230,000 unique TCR beta nucleotide sequences was sequenced per donor, of which about 18% were non-productive.

As encoded in the germline V gene, CDR1 is MDHEN while CDR2 is SYDVKM. V is pared back by 4 bases and J by 10 bases, with 8 bases lying between the germline termini. The CDR3, cysteine through phenylalanine, is 11 amino acids long. Only CDR3 DNA remains: 33 bases, in frame from the first base. What the research found in general, with its limitations: It was suggested by the authors that the approach could potentially be generalized to other disease states and immunological phenotypes. The sequencing pipeline was judged likely to have produced a cluster of highly shared sequence variants as a technical artifact. Because the 87-base-pair reads could not distinguish some IMGT-functional V segments, including TRBV6-2 and TRBV6-3, those segments were excluded. Because HLA typing was unavailable for some donors at each locus, only the typed subset was used in association tests. The only immune exposure information available for the cohort was CMV serostatus. Correlated functional status among segregating V segments might reflect linkage disequilibrium, but an unknown experimental factor could not be ruled out. At a false discovery rate of 0.05, a later analysis linked about 17,000 TCR beta sequences to specific HLA alleles. A later analysis found that most CMV-associated TCR beta chains appeared HLA-restricted, with HLA associations seemingly driven largely by CMV exposure. Broadly in line with IMGT annotations, most TCR beta V segments showed up in productive rearrangements about 90% or about 30% of the time in an earlier analysis of several hundred of the donors. When HLA alleles, especially DR and DQ, strongly co-occurred, TCR associations were difficult to assign to individual alleles. The study listed around 160 TCR beta chains as associated with cytomegalovirus. In vitro tests confirmed that a few of the cytomegalovirus-associated TCR beta chains recognize cytomegalovirus antigens. Cytomegalovirus status was reported to be diagnosed by the classifier with high specificity and sensitivity in both the original and validation cohorts. Over 15 rarely observed V segments, including chromosome 9 orphons, were excluded from the earlier analysis of a few hundred of the donors because counts were too low. Most TCR sequences were observed very rarely across donors, whereas some public TCRs were present in many individuals. V-gene and J-gene trimming of TCR beta chains was associated with a missense DCLRE1C variant in a later genetic analysis, and the association was replicated in an independent cohort. Presence/absence analyses assumed roughly uniform sequencing depth across donors, an assumption that may not hold. A further reported finding was that TCR beta sequences accurately predicted the HLA-A and HLA-B alleles for most subjects in the first cohort. In a later analysis, HLA-associated TCR beta chains showed more clonal expansion and lower generation probabilities than non-associated chains that were equally common. According to a later analysis, TCR association rates differed among HLA loci, with DRB1 alleles showing the most associated TCRs and HLA-C alleles showing the fewest. Only TCR beta chains were sequenced in this cohort, and the absence of alpha or paired-chain data limited detectable features. A later analysis reported that several top co-occurrence clusters appeared linked to parvovirus B19, influenza, CMV and Epstein-Barr virus. Compared with the roughly 670-donor mean, donors in an Asian-associated ancestry cluster had fewer N-insertions in productive TCRs, according to a later genetic analysis.

Sequencing was performed on PBMCs. This sequence uses TRBV28 and TRBJ2-1; too little of a D gene remains to name it. This TCR derives from a man under 40 in good health and CMV-seronegative. The DNA sequence is TGTGCCAGCAGTTGGGTCGGGGAGCAGTTCTTC. Its translation reads: CASSWVGEQFF.